This T cell receptor beta chain was obtained from a study of beta chain features in type 1 diabetes. The sample holds a few counts of this clone. Isolated RNA was reverse transcribed in full, so expressed TCRB transcripts were sequenced. Generated by immunoSEQ multiplex PCR, the TCRdb table keeps only in-frame clones and is missing some. Seen here are about 620,000 clones, less than 20% observed once, and the top ten hold more than 0.08%. Germline V gene sequence: CDR1 SGHTA, CDR2 FQGNSA. Trimming pared 5 bases from V and 4 bases from J, leaving 14 bases between. This CDR3 has 14 amino acids. This clonotype was sampled from a young man in good health. This chain uses TRBV7-2 with TRBJ2-5, with D possibly matching TRBD1 (5 bases). The sequenced material came from naive CD4+ T cells from blood. The CDR3 loop reads CASSRKGLGETQYF. CDR3 nucleotide sequence: TGTGCCAGCAGCCGTAAGGGGTTGGGAGAGACCCAGTACTTC.